These T cell receptor beta chains were read from a single sample in a study of blood T cell repertoires in COVID-19. The protocol was immunoSEQ multiplex PCR, while the TCRdb copy is restricted to in-frame clones and leaves out a portion. The sample yields some 60,000 clones, 91% seen once. The sample comprised peripheral blood. The receptor set was obtained from a man aged 60 to 69 with acute or convalescent COVID-19. Each CDR3 is given with its conserved first and last residue. The D gene is left open where the match is weak. Clone size is shown for a subset of rows, as once, few, many or a class of expanded clone.

j_gene	v_gene	abundance	d_gene	CDR3nt	CDR3aa
TRBJ1-2	TRBV24-1	NA	NA	TGTGCCACCAGTGACAGGGAGGGAGACTATGGCTACACCTTC	CATSDREGDYGYTF
TRBJ2-2	TRBV9	NA	NA	TGTGCCAGCAGCGTAACAGGAGAAAACACCGGGGAGCTGTTTTTT	CASSVTGENTGELFF
TRBJ1-1	TRBV11-2	NA	NA	TGTGCCAGCAGCTTAGATCGGAACGGAGTTGAAGCTTTCTTT	CASSLDRNGVEAFF
TRBJ1-2	TRBV7-2	NA	NA	TGTGCCAGCAGCTTCCCACAGGGCTATGGCTACACCTTC	CASSFPQGYGYTF
TRBJ2-1	TRBV9	once	TRBD2	TGTGCCAGCAGCGTAGCTAGTAGGGGACTAGCGGGAGATGAGCAGTTCTTC	CASSVASRGLAGDEQFF
TRBJ1-2	TRBV11-2	NA	TRBD1	TGTGCCAGCAGCCCCCTAGGGACAGGGGCGTTCCTCTATGGCTACACCTTC	CASSPLGTGAFLYGYTF
TRBJ1-3	TRBV11-3	NA	NA	TGTGCCAGCAGCTTACTCTCGGGCTCTGGAAACACCATATATTTT	CASSLLSGSGNTIYF
TRBJ2-1	TRBV9	NA	TRBD1	TGTGCCAGCAGCCCGGACAGGGGGGGATACAATGAGCAGTTCTTC	CASSPDRGGYNEQFF
TRBJ2-7	TRBV9	NA	TRBD2	TGTGCCAGCAGCGTTAGCGGGAGGAATGGCGAGCAGTACTTC	CASSVSGRNGEQYF
TRBJ2-1	TRBV30	NA	NA	TGTGCCTGGGAACGGGACACCAACAATGAGCAGTTCTTC	CAWERDTNNEQFF
TRBJ1-1	TRBV6-1	NA	TRBD1	TGTGCCAGCAGTGACCAGGGGGCCCTCACTGAAGCTTTCTTT	CASSDQGALTEAFF
TRBJ1-1	TRBV11-3	NA	TRBD1	TGTGCCAGCAGCTTAGATAAGGGGGCGATCGTGGTCACTGAAGCTTTCTTT	CASSLDKGAIVVTEAFF
TRBJ2-1	TRBV24-1	NA	TRBD1	TGTGCCACCAGTGACTACCTGGACAGGGCCCAGGTCTTC	CATSDYLDRAQVF
TRBJ2-3	TRBV7-3	NA	NA	TGTGCCAGCAGCCCCATGGCCCTCACAGATACGCAGTATTTT	CASSPMALTDTQYF
TRBJ1-6	TRBV30	NA	TRBD1	TGTGCCTGGAACCCCGGGACAGGGGGATCACCCCTCCACTTT	CAWNPGTGGSPLHF
TRBJ2-6	TRBV5-1	NA	NA	TGCGCCAGCAGCTTGGGGCCGGGGAATGGGGCCAACGTCCTGACTTTC	CASSLGPGNGANVLTF
TRBJ1-2	TRBV10-1	NA	NA	TGCGCCAGCCAGGAGGGGTCGAACTATGGCTACACCTTC	CASQEGSNYGYTF
TRBJ1-5	TRBV6-5	NA	TRBD1	TGTGCCAGCAGTAGACAGGGGGTTAATCAGCCCCAGCATTTT	CASSRQGVNQPQHF
TRBJ2-7	TRBV6-4	once	TRBD2	TGTGCCAGCAGTCCACTAGCGGGACCCTACGAGCAGTACTTC	CASSPLAGPYEQYF
TRBJ2-3	TRBV18	NA	NA	TGTGCCAGCTCACCACTCGGGGTGATCACAGATACGCAGTATTTT	CASSPLGVITDTQYF
TRBJ2-1	TRBV7-2	NA	NA	TGTGCCAGCAGGACCACTAGGGTCCCTAATCAACACAATGAGCAGTTCTTC	CASRTTRVPNQHNEQFF
TRBJ2-7	TRBV9	NA	NA	TGTGCCAGCAGCGTAGTCCCGGACAGTTACGAGCAGTACTTC	CASSVVPDSYEQYF
TRBJ2-2	TRBV7-3	once	NA	TGTGCCAGCAGCTCCTCCACCGGGGAGCTGTTTTTT	CASSSSTGELFF
TRBJ1-1	TRBV5-1	NA	NA	TGCGCCAGCAGCTCAGGGGTGAACACTGAAGCTTTCTTT	CASSSGVNTEAFF
TRBJ1-1	TRBV5-1	NA	TRBD1	TGCGCCAGCAGCTTAAACAGGGGGCCTGGTGAAGCTTTCTTT	CASSLNRGPGEAFF
TRBJ2-1	TRBV13	once	NA	TGTGCCAGCAGCTTAGCGGTCAGGAATAACAATGAGCAGTTCTTC	CASSLAVRNNNEQFF
TRBJ1-5	TRBV19	once	NA	TGTGCCAGTAGTTGGCAGGGTGAGCAGCCCCAGCATTTT	CASSWQGEQPQHF
TRBJ1-4	TRBV11-3	NA	NA	TGTGCCAGCAGCCGGGCCTCTCAGGGTGAAGAACTGTTTTTT	CASSRASQGEELFF
TRBJ2-1	TRBV6-6	once	TRBD2	TGTGCCAGCAGGGTGACTAGCGGGAGTGTTAATGAGCAGTTCTTC	CASRVTSGSVNEQFF
TRBJ2-1	TRBV7-9	once	TRBD1	TGTGCCAGCAGCTTAGTAAGGGACAGGGTGGACAATGAGCAGTTCTTC	CASSLVRDRVDNEQFF
TRBJ2-1	TRBV10-3	NA	TRBD2	TGTGCCATCAGTGAGTTAGGTAGTGGGACTAGGAATGAGCAGTTCTTC	CAISELGSGTRNEQFF
TRBJ1-2	TRBV6-6	few	TRBD1	TGTGCCAGCAGAGGGACAGGGCTATATGGCTACACCTTC	CASRGTGLYGYTF
TRBJ1-6	TRBV6-5	NA	TRBD1	TGTGCCAGCAGTTACGGACAGGTGTATTCACCCCTCCACTTT	CASSYGQVYSPLHF
TRBJ1-5	TRBV11-2	NA	NA	TGTGCCAGCAGCTCCTCCCGGAATCAGCCCCAGCATTTT	CASSSSRNQPQHF
TRBJ1-6	TRBV7-3	few	NA	TGTGCCAGCAGCCCTCTGGGGGGGCAGGGTTATTCACCCCTCCACTTT	CASSPLGGQGYSPLHF
TRBJ2-5	TRBV19	NA	NA	TGTGCCAGTAGCACTTCTAACAGGGGGGGGACCCAGTACTTC	CASSTSNRGGTQYF
TRBJ1-3	TRBV25-1	NA	NA	TGTGCCAGCAGTGGTGCGGGATACTCTGGAAACACCATATATTTT	CASSGAGYSGNTIYF
TRBJ2-2	TRBV19	medium-sized	TRBD1	TGTGCCAGTAGTCCGGACAGGGCCACCGGGGAGCTGTTTTTT	CASSPDRATGELFF
TRBJ2-7	TRBV11-2	once	NA	TGTGCCAGCAGACCGATCATAGGGAGGGGGGGCTACGAGCAGTACTTC	CASRPIIGRGGYEQYF
TRBJ1-2	TRBV5-4	NA	NA	TGTGCCAGCAGCTTGGCAGGGACTAACTATGGCTACACCTTC	CASSLAGTNYGYTF
TRBJ2-3	TRBV24-1	NA	TRBD2	TGTGCCACCAGTGATCCCAGACTAGCGGGAGGGATAGATACGCAGTATTTT	CATSDPRLAGGIDTQYF